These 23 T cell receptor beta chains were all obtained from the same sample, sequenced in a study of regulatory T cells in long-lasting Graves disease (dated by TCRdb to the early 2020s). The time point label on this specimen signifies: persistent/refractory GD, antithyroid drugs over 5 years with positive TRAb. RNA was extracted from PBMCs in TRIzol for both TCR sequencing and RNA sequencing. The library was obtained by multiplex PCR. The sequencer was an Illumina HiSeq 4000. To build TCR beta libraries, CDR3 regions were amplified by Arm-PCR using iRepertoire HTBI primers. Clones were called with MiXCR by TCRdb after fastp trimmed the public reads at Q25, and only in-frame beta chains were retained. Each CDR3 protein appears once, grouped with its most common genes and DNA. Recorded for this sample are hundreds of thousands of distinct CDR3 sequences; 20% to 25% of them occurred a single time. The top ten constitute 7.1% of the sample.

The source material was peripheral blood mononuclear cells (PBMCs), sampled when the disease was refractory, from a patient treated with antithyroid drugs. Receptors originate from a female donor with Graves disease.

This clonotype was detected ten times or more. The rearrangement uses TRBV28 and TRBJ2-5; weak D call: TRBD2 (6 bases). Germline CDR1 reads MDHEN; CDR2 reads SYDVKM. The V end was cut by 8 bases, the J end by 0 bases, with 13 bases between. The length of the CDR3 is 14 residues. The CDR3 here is CASRGAFHQETQYF. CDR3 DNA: TGTGCCAGCCGCGGGGCATTCCACCAAGAGACCCAGTACTTC.

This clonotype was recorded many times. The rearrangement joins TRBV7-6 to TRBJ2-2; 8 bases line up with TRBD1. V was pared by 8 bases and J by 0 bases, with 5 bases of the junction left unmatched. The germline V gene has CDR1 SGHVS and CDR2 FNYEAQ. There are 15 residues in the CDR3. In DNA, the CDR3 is TGTGCCAGCGGAACAGGGGGTGCGAACACCGGGGAGCTGTTTTTT. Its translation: CASGTGGANTGELFF.

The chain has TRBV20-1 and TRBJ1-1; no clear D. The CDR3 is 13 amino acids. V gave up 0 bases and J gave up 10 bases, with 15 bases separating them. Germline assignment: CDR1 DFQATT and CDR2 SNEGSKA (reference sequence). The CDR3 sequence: CSARDSFGEGAFF. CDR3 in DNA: TGCAGTGCTAGAGATAGTTTCGGGGAGGGAGCTTTCTTT.

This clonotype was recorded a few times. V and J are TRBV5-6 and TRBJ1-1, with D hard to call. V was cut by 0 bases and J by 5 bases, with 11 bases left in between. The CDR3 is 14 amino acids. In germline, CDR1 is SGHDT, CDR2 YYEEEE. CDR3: CASSLAVRSTEAFF. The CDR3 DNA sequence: TGTGCCAGCAGCTTGGCTGTCAGATCGACTGAAGCTTTCTTT.

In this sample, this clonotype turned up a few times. Here the CDR3 reads CATSRDRIYSNQPQHF. The CDR3 DNA is TGTGCCACCAGCAGAGATCGAATTTATAGCAATCAGCCCCAGCATTTT. The J gene is TRBJ1-5, the V gene TRBV15; no clear D gene. Trimming left V 0 bases short and J 0 bases short, with 9 bases between. The V gene's germline CDR1 is LNHNV and CDR2 YYDKDF (reference sequence). There are 16 residues in the CDR3.

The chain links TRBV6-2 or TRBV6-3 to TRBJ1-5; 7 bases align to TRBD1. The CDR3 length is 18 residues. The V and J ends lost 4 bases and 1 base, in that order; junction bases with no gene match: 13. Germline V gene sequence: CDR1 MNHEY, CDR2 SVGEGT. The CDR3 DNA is TGTGCCAGCAGTTCCGACTTCATGGACAGGCACAGCAATCAGCCCCAGCATTTT. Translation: CASSSDFMDRHSNQPQHF.

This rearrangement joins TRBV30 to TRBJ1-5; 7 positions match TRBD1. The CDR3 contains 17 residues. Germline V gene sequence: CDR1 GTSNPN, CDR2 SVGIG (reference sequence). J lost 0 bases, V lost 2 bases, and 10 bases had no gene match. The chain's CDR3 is CAWSHIRDSLSNQPQHF. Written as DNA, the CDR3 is TGTGCCTGGAGTCATATACGGGACAGTCTTAGCAATCAGCCCCAGCATTTT. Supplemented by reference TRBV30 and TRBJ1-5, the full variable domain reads SQTIHQWPATLVQPVGSPLSLECTVEGTSNPNLYWYRQAAGRGLQLLFYSVGIGQISSEVPQNLSASRPQDRQFILSSKKLLLSDSGFYLCAWSHIRDSLSNQPQHFGDGTRLSIL.

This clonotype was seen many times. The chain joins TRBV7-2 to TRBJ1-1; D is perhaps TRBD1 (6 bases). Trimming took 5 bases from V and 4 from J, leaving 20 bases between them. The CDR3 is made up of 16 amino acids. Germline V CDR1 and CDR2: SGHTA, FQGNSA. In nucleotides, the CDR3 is TGTGCCAGCAGCCCAGACCCAGGGGTTTGGAGCACTGAAGCTTTCTTT. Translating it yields CASSPDPGVWSTEAFF.

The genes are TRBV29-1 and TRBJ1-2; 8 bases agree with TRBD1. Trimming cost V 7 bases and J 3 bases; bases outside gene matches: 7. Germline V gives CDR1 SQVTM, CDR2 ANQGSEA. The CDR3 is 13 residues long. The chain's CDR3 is CSAGQGIYYGYTF. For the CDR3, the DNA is TGCAGCGCCGGACAGGGCATATACTATGGCTACACCTTC.

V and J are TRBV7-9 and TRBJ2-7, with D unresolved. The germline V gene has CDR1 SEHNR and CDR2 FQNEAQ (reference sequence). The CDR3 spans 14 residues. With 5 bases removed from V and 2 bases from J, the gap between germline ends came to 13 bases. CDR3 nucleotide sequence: TGTGCCAGCAGCCTCGAGTCGGGCCCCTACGAGCAGTACTTC. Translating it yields CASSLESGPYEQYF.

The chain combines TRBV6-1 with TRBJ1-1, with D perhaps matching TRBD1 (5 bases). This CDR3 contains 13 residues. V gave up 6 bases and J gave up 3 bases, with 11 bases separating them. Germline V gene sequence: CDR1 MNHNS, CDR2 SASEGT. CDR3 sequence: CASRSEGYTEAFF. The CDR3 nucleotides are TGTGCCAGCAGGTCCGAGGGGTACACTGAAGCTTTCTTT.

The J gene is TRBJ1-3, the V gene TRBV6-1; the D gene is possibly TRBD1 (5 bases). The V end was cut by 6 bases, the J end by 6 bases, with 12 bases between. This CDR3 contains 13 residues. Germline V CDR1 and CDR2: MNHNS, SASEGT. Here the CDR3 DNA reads TGTGCCAGCAGCCGCCAGGGAGAAAACACCATATATTTT. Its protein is CASSRQGENTIYF.

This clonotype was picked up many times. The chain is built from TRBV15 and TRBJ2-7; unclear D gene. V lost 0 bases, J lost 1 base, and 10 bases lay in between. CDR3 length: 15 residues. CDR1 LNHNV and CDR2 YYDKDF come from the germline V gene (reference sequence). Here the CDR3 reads CATSRDVAASYEQYF. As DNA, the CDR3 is TGTGCCACCAGCAGAGATGTCGCCGCATCCTACGAGCAGTACTTC.

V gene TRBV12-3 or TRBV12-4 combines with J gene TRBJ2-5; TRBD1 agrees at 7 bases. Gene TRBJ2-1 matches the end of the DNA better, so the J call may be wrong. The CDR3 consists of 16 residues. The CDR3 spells CASSSLQGHRRNEQFF. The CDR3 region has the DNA TGTGCCAGCAGTTCCTTACAGGGGCATAGGAGGAATGAGCAGTTCTTC.

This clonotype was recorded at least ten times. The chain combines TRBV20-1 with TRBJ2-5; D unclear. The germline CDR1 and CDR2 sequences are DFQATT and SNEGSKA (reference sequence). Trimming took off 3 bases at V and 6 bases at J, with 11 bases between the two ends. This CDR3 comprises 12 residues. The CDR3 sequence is CSARKDGQTQYF. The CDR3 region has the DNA TGCAGTGCTAGGAAGGACGGGCAGACCCAGTACTTC.

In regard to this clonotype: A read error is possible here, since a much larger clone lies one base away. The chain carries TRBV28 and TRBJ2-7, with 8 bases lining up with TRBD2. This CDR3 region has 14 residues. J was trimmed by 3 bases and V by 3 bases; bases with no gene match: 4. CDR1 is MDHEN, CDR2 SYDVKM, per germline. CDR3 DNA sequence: TGTGCCAGCAGTTTCGGGGGGGGGTACTACGAGCAGTACTTC. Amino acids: CASSFGGGYYEQYF.

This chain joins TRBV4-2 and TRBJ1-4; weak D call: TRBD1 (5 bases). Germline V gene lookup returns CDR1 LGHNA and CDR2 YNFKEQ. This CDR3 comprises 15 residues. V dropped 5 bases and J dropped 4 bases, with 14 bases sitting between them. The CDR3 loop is CASSGTGLSNEKLFF. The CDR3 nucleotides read TGTGCCAGCAGCGGGACGGGACTAAGTAATGAAAAACTGTTTTTT.

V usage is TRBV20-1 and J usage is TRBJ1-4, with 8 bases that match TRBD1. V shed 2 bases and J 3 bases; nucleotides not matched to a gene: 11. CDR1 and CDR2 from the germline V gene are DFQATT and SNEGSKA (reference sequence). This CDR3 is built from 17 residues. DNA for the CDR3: TGCAGTGCTAGACGGGGACAGGAGGGGAAAGCTAATGAAAAACTGTTTTTT. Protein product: CSARRGQEGKANEKLFF.

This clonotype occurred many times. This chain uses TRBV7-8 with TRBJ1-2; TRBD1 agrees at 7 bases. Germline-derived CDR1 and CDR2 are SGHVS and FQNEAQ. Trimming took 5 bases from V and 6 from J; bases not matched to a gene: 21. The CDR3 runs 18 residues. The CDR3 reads CASSIQTPRRGWDHGYTF. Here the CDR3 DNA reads TGTGCCAGCAGCATCCAAACCCCCCGCAGGGGGTGGGACCATGGCTACACCTTC.

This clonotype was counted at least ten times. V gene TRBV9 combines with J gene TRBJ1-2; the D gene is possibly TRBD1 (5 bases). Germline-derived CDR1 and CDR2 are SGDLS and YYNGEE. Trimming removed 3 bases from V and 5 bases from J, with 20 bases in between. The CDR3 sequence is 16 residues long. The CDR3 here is CASSGTGAPDPYGYTF. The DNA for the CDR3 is TGTGCCAGCAGCGGGACCGGGGCCCCAGACCCTTATGGCTACACCTTC.

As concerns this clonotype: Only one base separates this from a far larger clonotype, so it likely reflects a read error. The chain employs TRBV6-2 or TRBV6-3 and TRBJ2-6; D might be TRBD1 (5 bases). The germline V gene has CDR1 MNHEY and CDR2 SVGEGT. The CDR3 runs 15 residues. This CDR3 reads CATKDRPSGTNVLTF. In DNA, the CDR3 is TGTGCCACCAAAGACAGACCCTCTGGGACCAACGTCCTGACTTTC.

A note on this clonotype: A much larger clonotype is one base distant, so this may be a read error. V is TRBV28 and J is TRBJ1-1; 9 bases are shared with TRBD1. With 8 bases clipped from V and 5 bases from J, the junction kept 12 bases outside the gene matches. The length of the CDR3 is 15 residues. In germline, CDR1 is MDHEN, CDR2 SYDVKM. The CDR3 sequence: CASGPVQGARTEAFF. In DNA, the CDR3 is TGTGCCAGCGGTCCGGTACAGGGGGCGCGTACTGAAGCTTTCTTT.

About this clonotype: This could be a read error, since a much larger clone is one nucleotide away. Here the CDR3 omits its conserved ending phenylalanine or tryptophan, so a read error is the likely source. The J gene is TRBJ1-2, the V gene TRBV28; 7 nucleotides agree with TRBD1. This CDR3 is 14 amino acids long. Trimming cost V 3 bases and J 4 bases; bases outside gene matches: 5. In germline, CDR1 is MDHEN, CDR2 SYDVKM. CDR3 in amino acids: CASSFPGQAYGYTL. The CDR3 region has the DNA TGTGCCAGCAGTTTCCCAGGACAGGCCTATGGCTACACCCTC.